These T cell receptor beta chains were read from a single sample in a study of blood T cell repertoires in COVID-19. The method was immunoSEQ multiplex PCR; TCRdb's version includes in-frame clones alone and lacks a portion of them. The sample includes about 200,000 clones, around 89% of them seen just once. The specimen was PBMCs or T cells enriched from blood (not recorded which). Receptors were obtained from a man younger than 45 who had recovered from COVID-19. Both conserved end residues are part of each CDR3. Each record gives: V gene, clone size, J gene, D gene, CDR3 DNA, CDR3 protein. The D gene is left open where the match is weak. Clone size is stated in some rows and not others, as once, few, many or a class when expanded.

v_call: TRBV11-2; clone_size: -; j_call: TRBJ1-2; d_call: -; cdr3_nt: TGTGCCAGCAGGGTGACAGGCGAATATGGCTACACCTTC; cdr3_aa: CASRVTGEYGYTF
v_call: TRBV30; clone_size: -; j_call: TRBJ2-1; d_call: -; cdr3_nt: TGTGCCTGGAGTCGGTACAATGAGCAGTTCTTC; cdr3_aa: CAWSRYNEQFF
v_call: TRBV5-4; clone_size: once; j_call: TRBJ2-5; d_call: -; cdr3_nt: TGTGCCAGCAGCTTGGTTACAGTAGAGACCCAGTACTTC; cdr3_aa: CASSLVTVETQYF
v_call: TRBV7-9; clone_size: -; j_call: TRBJ1-5; d_call: -; cdr3_nt: TGTGCCAGCAGCCCCGGACAGTATAGCAATCAGCCCCAGCATTTT; cdr3_aa: CASSPGQYSNQPQHF
v_call: TRBV10-3; clone_size: -; j_call: TRBJ2-7; d_call: TRBD1; cdr3_nt: TGTGCCATCAGGGAGGACAGGGGGAACCTTAGGGAGCAGTACTTC; cdr3_aa: CAIREDRGNLREQYF
v_call: TRBV11-2; clone_size: -; j_call: TRBJ2-2; d_call: -; cdr3_nt: TGTGCCAGCAGCTTGGAGCGGAAATCCGGGGAGCTGTTTTTT; cdr3_aa: CASSLERKSGELFF
v_call: TRBV2; clone_size: -; j_call: TRBJ2-7; d_call: TRBD2; cdr3_nt: TGTGCCAGCAGTGTTCTTAGCGGGGGACACGAGCAGTACTTC; cdr3_aa: CASSVLSGGHEQYF
v_call: TRBV2; clone_size: -; j_call: TRBJ2-7; d_call: TRBD1; cdr3_nt: TGTGCCACCGGGACAGGGCAGAACGAGCAGTACTTC; cdr3_aa: CATGTGQNEQYF
v_call: TRBV19; clone_size: -; j_call: TRBJ2-5; d_call: TRBD2; cdr3_nt: TGTGCCAGTAGTTCCCAACCGGGACTAGCTGGCGAGACCCAGTACTTC; cdr3_aa: CASSSQPGLAGETQYF
v_call: TRBV3-1/TRBV3-2; clone_size: -; j_call: TRBJ1-2; d_call: -; cdr3_nt: TGTGCCAGCAGTTCACAGGGAGGGCATGGCTACACCTTC; cdr3_aa: CASSSQGGHGYTF
v_call: TRBV9; clone_size: -; j_call: TRBJ2-3; d_call: -; cdr3_nt: TGTGCCAGCAGCGCCAGGGACTTAGGGTGGGATACGCAGTATTTT; cdr3_aa: CASSARDLGWDTQYF
v_call: TRBV30; clone_size: -; j_call: TRBJ2-1; d_call: TRBD1; cdr3_nt: TGTGCCTGGGGACAGGGTTTAAGCTCCTACAATGAGCAGTTCTTC; cdr3_aa: CAWGQGLSSYNEQFF
v_call: TRBV12-3/TRBV12-4; clone_size: -; j_call: TRBJ2-1; d_call: -; cdr3_nt: TGTGCCAGCAGTTTAGACATGTACAATGAGCAGTTCTTC; cdr3_aa: CASSLDMYNEQFF
v_call: TRBV28; clone_size: -; j_call: TRBJ1-4; d_call: TRBD1; cdr3_nt: TGTGCCAGCAGGCCCCCGGGACAGGGTTTTGAAAAACTGTTTTTT; cdr3_aa: CASRPPGQGFEKLFF
v_call: TRBV10-3; clone_size: -; j_call: TRBJ2-2; d_call: -; cdr3_nt: TGTGCCATCAGTGAGATAGTCGTCACCGGGGAGCTGTTTTTT; cdr3_aa: CAISEIVVTGELFF
v_call: TRBV5-5; clone_size: -; j_call: TRBJ2-7; d_call: TRBD1; cdr3_nt: TGTGCCAGCAGCTTGCAGATGACAGGGGGATACTCCGAGCAGTACTTC; cdr3_aa: CASSLQMTGGYSEQYF
v_call: TRBV24-1; clone_size: -; j_call: TRBJ1-1; d_call: TRBD1; cdr3_nt: TGTGCCACCAGTGAGGGACAGGGAAACACTGAAGCTTTCTTT; cdr3_aa: CATSEGQGNTEAFF
v_call: TRBV5-4; clone_size: -; j_call: TRBJ1-1; d_call: -; cdr3_nt: TGTGCCAGCAGCTTGTTGGGCAGGGGTTCGGGGACTGAAGCTTTCTTT; cdr3_aa: CASSLLGRGSGTEAFF
v_call: TRBV5-1; clone_size: -; j_call: TRBJ2-1; d_call: TRBD2; cdr3_nt: TGCGCCAGTCGCTATGGAGCGGGGGGGCGGTTCGAGGAGCAGTTCTTC; cdr3_aa: CASRYGAGGRFEEQFF
v_call: TRBV7-8; clone_size: -; j_call: TRBJ2-7; d_call: TRBD1; cdr3_nt: TGTGCCAGCAGCTTACGGGGACAGGGGTTTCAGTTCTACGAGCAGTACTTC; cdr3_aa: CASSLRGQGFQFYEQYF
v_call: TRBV7-2; clone_size: -; j_call: TRBJ1-2; d_call: TRBD1; cdr3_nt: TGTGCCAGCAGCTTAGATTTCGCATTTGGAGGGCAGGGGGACTATGGCTACACCTTC; cdr3_aa: CASSLDFAFGGQGDYGYTF
v_call: TRBV30; clone_size: -; j_call: TRBJ2-7; d_call: TRBD1; cdr3_nt: TGTGCTGGGGGCCCCAGGGGGAGCGAGCAGTACTTC; cdr3_aa: CAGGPRGSEQYF
v_call: TRBV5-4; clone_size: -; j_call: TRBJ2-7; d_call: -; cdr3_nt: TGTGCCAGCAGCCAAAGACTCGGACAGTTGCGCGAGCAGTACTTC; cdr3_aa: CASSQRLGQLREQYF
v_call: TRBV7-9; clone_size: -; j_call: TRBJ2-2; d_call: -; cdr3_nt: TGTGCCAGCAGCTTAGTGGGGACATATCGATCCGGGGAGCTGTTTTTT; cdr3_aa: CASSLVGTYRSGELFF
v_call: TRBV5-1; clone_size: -; j_call: TRBJ2-7; d_call: -; cdr3_nt: TGCGCCAGCAGCTTGGTAAACAGCCCCGACGAGCAGTACTTC; cdr3_aa: CASSLVNSPDEQYF
v_call: TRBV9; clone_size: -; j_call: TRBJ1-4; d_call: -; cdr3_nt: TGTGCCAGCAGCCCTGCGGGGAATGAAAAACTGTTTTTT; cdr3_aa: CASSPAGNEKLFF
v_call: TRBV4-3; clone_size: -; j_call: TRBJ2-7; d_call: -; cdr3_nt: TGCGCCAGCAGCCAAGATCAAGGAGGCTACGAGCAGTACTTC; cdr3_aa: CASSQDQGGYEQYF
v_call: TRBV7-9; clone_size: once; j_call: TRBJ1-2; d_call: -; cdr3_nt: TGTGCCAGCAGCTTAGGGGAGGGAAATGACTATGGCTACACCTTC; cdr3_aa: CASSLGEGNDYGYTF
v_call: TRBV7-9; clone_size: -; j_call: TRBJ2-7; d_call: TRBD1; cdr3_nt: TGTGCCAGCAGCTTAGCTGTCGGGACAGGGTACTACGAGCAGTACTTC; cdr3_aa: CASSLAVGTGYYEQYF
v_call: TRBV19; clone_size: once; j_call: TRBJ1-5; d_call: -; cdr3_nt: TGTGCCAGTAGTATACGGAGGGGCGAGCAGCCCCAGCATTTT; cdr3_aa: CASSIRRGEQPQHF
v_call: TRBV7-9; clone_size: -; j_call: TRBJ2-3; d_call: TRBD2; cdr3_nt: TGTGCCAGCAGATCTAGCGGGGGGGCCTTAGATACGCAGTATTTT; cdr3_aa: CASRSSGGALDTQYF
v_call: TRBV29-1; clone_size: -; j_call: TRBJ2-7; d_call: TRBD1; cdr3_nt: TGCAGCGTTGAAAGGGACAGGGGATCCTCCTACGAGCAGTACTTC; cdr3_aa: CSVERDRGSSYEQYF
v_call: TRBV30; clone_size: -; j_call: TRBJ1-1; d_call: TRBD1; cdr3_nt: TGTGCCTGGAGGGGACAGGGACCCACTGAAGCTTTCTTT; cdr3_aa: CAWRGQGPTEAFF
v_call: TRBV18; clone_size: -; j_call: TRBJ1-1; d_call: TRBD1; cdr3_nt: TGTGCCAGCTCGCCGGACAGGGGGCAAACTGAAGCTTTCTTT; cdr3_aa: CASSPDRGQTEAFF
v_call: TRBV12-3/TRBV12-4; clone_size: -; j_call: TRBJ1-2; d_call: TRBD1; cdr3_nt: TGTGCCAGCAGTTTGGGACAGCGCTACACCTTC; cdr3_aa: CASSLGQRYTF
v_call: TRBV27; clone_size: -; j_call: TRBJ2-6; d_call: -; cdr3_nt: TGTGCCAGCAGTTTTACGGGGTATACTGGGGCCAACGTCCTGACTTTC; cdr3_aa: CASSFTGYTGANVLTF
v_call: TRBV14; clone_size: -; j_call: TRBJ1-3; d_call: -; cdr3_nt: TGTGCCAGCAGCCTCCTTCCTCCGGGGGCCATATATTTT; cdr3_aa: CASSLLPPGAIYF
v_call: TRBV13; clone_size: -; j_call: TRBJ2-5; d_call: TRBD1; cdr3_nt: TGTGCCAGCAGAGCAGGACAGGGGATGGGGGAGACCCAGTACTTC; cdr3_aa: CASRAGQGMGETQYF
v_call: TRBV18; clone_size: -; j_call: TRBJ1-1; d_call: -; cdr3_nt: TGTGCCAGCTCATCAGGGAACACTGAAGCTTTCTTT; cdr3_aa: CASSSGNTEAFF
v_call: TRBV2; clone_size: -; j_call: TRBJ2-7; d_call: -; cdr3_nt: TGTGCCAGCACCCAGGGCGGGGATCTCGAGCAGTACTTC; cdr3_aa: CASTQGGDLEQYF
v_call: TRBV30; clone_size: few; j_call: TRBJ1-2; d_call: TRBD1; cdr3_nt: TGTGCCTGGAGTCGGGGACAGCGGTATGGCTACACCTTC; cdr3_aa: CAWSRGQRYGYTF
v_call: TRBV7-8; clone_size: many; j_call: TRBJ1-1; d_call: -; cdr3_nt: TGTGCCAGCAGCTTAGAAGCCCGGAACACTGAAGCTTTCTTT; cdr3_aa: CASSLEARNTEAFF
v_call: TRBV9; clone_size: -; j_call: TRBJ1-3; d_call: -; cdr3_nt: TGTGCCAGCGGTAGACAGTATGGTTCGGTTGGAAACACCATATATTTT; cdr3_aa: CASGRQYGSVGNTIYF
v_call: TRBV19; clone_size: -; j_call: TRBJ2-2; d_call: -; cdr3_nt: TGTGCCAGTACTCCACGGAGGATCACCGGGGAGCTGTTTTTT; cdr3_aa: CASTPRRITGELFF
v_call: TRBV28; clone_size: -; j_call: TRBJ2-7; d_call: TRBD1; cdr3_nt: TGTGCCAGCAGTTTAGGGACAGGGGGCGCCGGGCAGTACTTC; cdr3_aa: CASSLGTGGAGQYF
v_call: TRBV6-5; clone_size: -; j_call: TRBJ1-4; d_call: -; cdr3_nt: TGTGCCAGCGCGAGGGATAGTACTGAAAAACTGTTTTTT; cdr3_aa: CASARDSTEKLFF
v_call: TRBV5-1; clone_size: -; j_call: TRBJ2-2; d_call: TRBD1; cdr3_nt: TGCGCCAGCAGCCTCACCTCCCCCCAGGGGGATTACACCGGGGAGCTGTTTTTT; cdr3_aa: CASSLTSPQGDYTGELFF
v_call: TRBV5-8; clone_size: -; j_call: TRBJ2-5; d_call: -; cdr3_nt: TGTGCCAGCAGCCAGGATGGGAAGGGGGTTCAAGAGACCCAGTACTTC; cdr3_aa: CASSQDGKGVQETQYF
v_call: TRBV5-5; clone_size: -; j_call: TRBJ2-7; d_call: TRBD2; cdr3_nt: TGTGCCAGCAGCCACGGACTAGCGGGAGTCGAGCAGTACTTC; cdr3_aa: CASSHGLAGVEQYF
v_call: TRBV15; clone_size: -; j_call: TRBJ2-6; d_call: TRBD1; cdr3_nt: TGTGCCACCAGCAGAGATCGGGACAGGGGCCCCACTGGGGCCAACGTCCTGACTTTC; cdr3_aa: CATSRDRDRGPTGANVLTF
v_call: TRBV6-5; clone_size: -; j_call: TRBJ1-6; d_call: TRBD1; cdr3_nt: TGTGCCAGCAGTTTGGACAGGGCGGTCTATAATTCACCCCTCCACTTT; cdr3_aa: CASSLDRAVYNSPLHF
v_call: TRBV4-2; clone_size: -; j_call: TRBJ2-7; d_call: TRBD1; cdr3_nt: TGTGCCAGCAGCCAGGGGACAGACCCTGGCGAGCAGTACTTC; cdr3_aa: CASSQGTDPGEQYF
v_call: TRBV3-1/TRBV3-2; clone_size: once; j_call: TRBJ2-7; d_call: TRBD2; cdr3_nt: TGTGCCAGCAGCACGACAGGGTGGCGGGCGGGAGGGGCCTACGAGCAGTACTTC; cdr3_aa: CASSTTGWRAGGAYEQYF
v_call: TRBV5-1; clone_size: -; j_call: TRBJ2-7; d_call: -; cdr3_nt: TGCGCCAGCAGCCCACGAGGCGGCAGCTCCTACGAGCAGTACTTC; cdr3_aa: CASSPRGGSSYEQYF